The sequence of this TCR beta chain was determined in a study of blood T cell repertoires in COVID-19. Study-level background: Some COVID-19 samples were acute and others convalescent; all came from the United States, Italy and Spain. PBMCs, B-cell-depleted T cells, or T cells provided the cDNA or gDNA that made up the material.

The CDR3 loop spans 15 amino acids. The V segment lost 4 bases and the J segment 0 bases; nucleotides outside the gene matches: 3. Looked up from germline, CDR1 is SGDLS and CDR2 is YYNGEE. Clones were read by immunoSEQ multiplex PCR, and TCRdb kept only the in-frame ones, dropping some. The sample includes roughly 36,000 clones, 80% to 90% of them seen just once. The sample comprised peripheral blood. The source is a man aged 45 to 65 with active or convalescent COVID-19. The chain carries TRBV9 and TRBJ2-1, with TRBD2 identical over 8 bases. This chain's CDR3 is CASSQSGGSYNEQFF. The CDR3 nucleotides read TGTGCCAGCAGCCAAAGCGGGGGCTCCTACAATGAGCAGTTCTTC.